The 21 T cell receptor beta chains in this list originate from one sample, sequenced in a study of blood T cell repertoires in COVID-19. This table comes from immunoSEQ multiplex PCR, and its TCRdb copy is limited to in-frame clones, with some not included. The table includes more than 350,000 clones, 80% to 90% detected once. The material sequenced was peripheral blood. The receptors here all came from a woman aged 30 to 39 with COVID-19, enrolled during active disease.

The chain combines TRBV27 with TRBJ2-1, with 8 nucleotides matching TRBD2. This CDR3 has 14 residues. In germline, CDR1 is MNHEY, CDR2 SMNVEV (reference sequence). Trimming cost V 2 bases and J 7 bases; bases outside gene matches: 4. CDR3 region: CASSLPGRENEQFF. The CDR3 nucleotides are TGTGCCAGCAGTTTACCCGGGAGGGAAAATGAGCAGTTCTTC.

Worth noting for this clone: The sample carries other DNA sequences with the same CDR3. V is TRBV19 and J is TRBJ2-5, with 12 bases matching TRBD2. Germline values: CDR1 LNHDA, CDR2 SQIVND (reference sequence). The CDR3 runs 13 residues. J was trimmed by 5 bases and V by 8 bases; bases with no gene match: 3. The CDR3 sequence: CASRLAGAETQYF. The CDR3 DNA reads TGTGCCAGTCGACTAGCGGGAGCGGAGACCCAGTACTTC.

This clone was seen a handful of times. The J gene is TRBJ1-1, the V gene TRBV5-1; TRBD1 matches 10 bases. J lost 7 bases, V lost 4 bases, and 7 bases had no gene match. This CDR3 is built from 14 residues. Germline values: CDR1 SGHRS, CDR2 YFSETQ. The CDR3 region has the DNA TGCGCCAGCAGCCTGGGACAGGGGTTTGGTGAAGCTTTCTTT. This translates into CASSLGQGFGEAFF.

The chain combines TRBV29-1 with TRBJ2-2; 8 nucleotides match TRBD1. This CDR3 spans 15 amino acids. With 4 bases clipped from V and 4 bases from J, the junction kept 8 bases outside the gene matches. The V gene's germline CDR1 is SQVTM and CDR2 ANQGSEA. The CDR3 loop is CSVAKDRVGTGELFF. The CDR3 DNA reads as TGCAGCGTTGCAAAGGACAGGGTAGGCACCGGGGAGCTGTTTTTT.

This clone was picked up one time. This rearrangement joins TRBV5-4 to TRBJ2-3; 14 nucleotides align to TRBD2. CDR1 and CDR2 from the germline V gene are SGHNT and YYREEE (reference sequence). Trimming removed 4 bases from V and 5 bases from J; junction bases left unmatched: 18. This CDR3 is built from 20 residues. The CDR3 DNA follows: TGTGCCAGCAGCCCCCGACCCGGGACTAGCGGGAGCCCGGGGGGAGATACGCAGTATTTT. It yields the protein CASSPRPGTSGSPGGDTQYF.

This chain connects TRBV10-3 to TRBJ2-7; the match to TRBD2 covers 7 bases. The germline CDR1 and CDR2 sequences are ENHRY and SYGVKD. The J segment lost 0 bases and the V segment lost 3 bases, leaving 8 bases of the junction unmatched. The CDR3 is made up of 16 amino acids. The chain's CDR3 is CAISDPGAGTSYEQYF. The DNA for the CDR3 is TGTGCCATCAGTGATCCCGGAGCGGGAACCTCCTACGAGCAGTACTTC.

The J gene is TRBJ1-3, the V gene TRBV18; D is undetermined. Germline V gene sequence: CDR1 KGHSH, CDR2 LQKENI. Trimming pared 6 bases from V and 1 base from J, leaving 16 bases between. The CDR3 has 16 amino acids. The CDR3 here is CASSPSGAGSGNTIYF. The CDR3 bases are TGTGCCAGCTCCCCGTCGGGAGCCGGTTCTGGAAACACCATATATTTT.

V is TRBV13 and J is TRBJ2-7, with 7 bases aligning to TRBD1. Per germline, CDR1 PRHDT and CDR2 FYEKMQ (reference sequence). V dropped 5 bases and J dropped 7; count of bases not matched to a gene: 8. The CDR3 contains 13 residues. CDR3 region: CASSLQGSREQYF. The CDR3 DNA follows: TGTGCCAGCAGCCTACAGGGGTCAAGGGAGCAGTACTTC.

The V and J genes are TRBV29-1 and TRBJ2-5, with 9 bases identical to TRBD2. The CDR3 contains 12 residues. The ends lost 8 bases at V and 2 bases at J; junction bases unmatched: 3. CDR1 is SQVTM, CDR2 ANQGSEA, per germline. CDR3 coding DNA: TGCAGCTCGGGACTAGCTCAAGAGACCCAGTACTTC. It yields the protein CSSGLAQETQYF.

The chain joins TRBV10-3 to TRBJ2-7; D uncertain. Germline V gene lookup returns CDR1 ENHRY and CDR2 SYGVKD. The CDR3 is 12 residues long. Trimming removed 0 bases at V and 4 bases at J, with 4 bases between. CDR3 in DNA: TGTGCCATCAGTGAGTCCAATTACGAGCAGTACTTC. Translation: CAISESNYEQYF.

V is TRBV27 and J is TRBJ2-7; D possibly corresponds to TRBD2 (5 bases). The CDR3 runs 13 residues. Germline V CDR1 and CDR2: MNHEY, SMNVEV (reference sequence). Between the trimmed V and J ends, which lost 5 bases and 0 bases, there was a span of 8 bases. The CDR3 DNA is TGTGCCAGCAGTCAAGGACTCTCCTACGAGCAGTACTTC. Translated, it gives CASSQGLSYEQYF.

The chain links TRBV6-2 or TRBV6-3 to TRBJ1-2; 7 bases match TRBD1. The CDR3 is 13 residues long. Germline CDR1 MNHEY, CDR2 SVGEGT. Losses at the gene ends were 3 bases for V and 6 bases for J; bases not matched to a gene: 4. The CDR3 spells CASSYSTGNGYTF. The CDR3 bases are TGTGCCAGCAGTTATTCGACAGGGAATGGCTACACCTTC.

V gene TRBV14 combines with J gene TRBJ1-2; D is unresolved. CDR1 is SGHDN and CDR2 is FVKESK in the germline V gene. This CDR3 is 13 amino acids long. Trimming took off 0 bases at V and 7 bases at J, with 9 bases between the two ends. The CDR3: CASSQDPVSGYTF. In nucleotides, the CDR3 is TGTGCCAGCAGCCAAGACCCGGTCTCTGGCTACACCTTC.

The chain is built from TRBV14 and TRBJ2-3; 10 bases map to TRBD1. CDR1 SGHDN and CDR2 FVKESK come from the germline V gene. With V trimmed by 0 bases and J by 4 bases, 4 bases remained unmatched. The CDR3 is 16 amino acids. The CDR3 region has the DNA TGTGCCAGCAGCCAAGAGGGGACAGGGGCAGCAGATACGCAGTATTTT. Protein product: CASSQEGTGAADTQYF.

The chain couples TRBV27 to TRBJ2-7, with 7 positions matching TRBD2. There are 14 residues in the CDR3. The J segment lost 7 bases and the V segment lost 2 bases, leaving 8 bases of the junction unmatched. CDR1 MNHEY and CDR2 SMNVEV come from the germline V gene (reference sequence). DNA of the CDR3: TGTGCCAGCAGTTTAGAGCGGGGCGTGGGGGAGCAGTACTTC. As protein: CASSLERGVGEQYF.

This chain connects TRBV10-3 to TRBJ2-1; 12 bases fit TRBD2. This CDR3 is 17 amino acids long. Trimming cost V 7 bases and J 9 bases; bases outside gene matches: 16. Germline CDR1 and CDR2: ENHRY and SYGVKD. The CDR3 DNA follows: TGTGCCATCACTCAACCGACTAGCGGGGGAGGCGGGGGTGAGCAGTTCTTC. It yields the protein CAITQPTSGGGGGEQFF.

J is TRBJ2-7 and V is TRBV27, with 9 nucleotides matching TRBD1. Germline trimming cut 6 bases from V and 3 bases from J; bases unmatched to any gene: 9. Per the germline V gene, CDR1 is MNHEY and CDR2 is SMNVEV (reference sequence). The CDR3 is made up of 15 amino acids. In DNA, the CDR3 is TGTGCCAGCAGGCGTACCGGGACAGGGAGCTACGAGCAGTACTTC. Translation gives CASRRTGTGSYEQYF.

V gene TRBV28 combines with J gene TRBJ2-4; the D is unclear. The CDR3 spans 15 residues. The V and J ends lost 7 bases and 3 bases respectively, with 16 bases between them. Germline-derived CDR1 and CDR2 are MDHEN and SYDVKM. Here the CDR3 reads CASTTLGQNKNIQYF. CDR3 nucleotides: TGTGCCAGCACCACCCTTGGGCAGAACAAAAACATTCAGTACTTC.

This sequence joins TRBV15 and TRBJ1-3, with D uncertain. Germline CDR1 reads LNHNV; CDR2 reads YYDKDF (reference sequence). V was trimmed by 0 bases and J by 0 bases, leaving 9 bases between them. The CDR3 covers 16 residues. Here the CDR3 reads CATSRDNRVSGNTIYF. DNA of the CDR3: TGTGCCACCAGCAGAGATAATCGGGTCTCTGGAAACACCATATATTTT.

This clone was observed a few times. The chain joins TRBV30 to TRBJ1-4; the D gene is possibly TRBD1 (5 bases). CDR1 is GTSNPN and CDR2 is SVGIG in the germline V gene (reference sequence). V was trimmed by 2 bases and J by 6 bases, leaving 10 bases between them. The CDR3 totals 13 residues. CDR3 in amino acids: CAWSRSTDEKLFF. The CDR3 region has the DNA TGTGCCTGGAGTAGGTCGACAGATGAAAAACTGTTTTTT.

The rearrangement uses TRBV5-3 and TRBJ2-1; D may be TRBD1 (6 bases). TRBV5-3 is filed as an ORF, its function uncertain. The CDR3 sequence is 16 residues long. Trimming left V 4 bases short and J 2 bases short, with 16 bases between. CDR3 in DNA: TGTGCCAGAAGCCGACAACCAGGGGAAACCTACAATGAGCAGTTCTTC. Protein sequence: CARSRQPGETYNEQFF.